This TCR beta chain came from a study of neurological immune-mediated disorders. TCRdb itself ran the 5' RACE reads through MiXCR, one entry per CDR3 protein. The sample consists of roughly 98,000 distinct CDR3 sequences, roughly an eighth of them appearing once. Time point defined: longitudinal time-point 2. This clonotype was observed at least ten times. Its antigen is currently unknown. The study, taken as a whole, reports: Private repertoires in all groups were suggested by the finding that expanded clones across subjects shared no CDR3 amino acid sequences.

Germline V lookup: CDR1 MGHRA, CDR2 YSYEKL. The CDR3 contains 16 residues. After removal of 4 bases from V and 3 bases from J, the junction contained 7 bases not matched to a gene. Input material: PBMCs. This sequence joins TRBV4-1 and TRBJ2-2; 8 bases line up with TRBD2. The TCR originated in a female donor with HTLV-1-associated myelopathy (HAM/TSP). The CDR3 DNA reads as TGCGCCAGCAGCCCTCGAGATAGCGGGGACACCGGGGAGCTGTTTTTT. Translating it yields CASSPRDSGDTGELFF.